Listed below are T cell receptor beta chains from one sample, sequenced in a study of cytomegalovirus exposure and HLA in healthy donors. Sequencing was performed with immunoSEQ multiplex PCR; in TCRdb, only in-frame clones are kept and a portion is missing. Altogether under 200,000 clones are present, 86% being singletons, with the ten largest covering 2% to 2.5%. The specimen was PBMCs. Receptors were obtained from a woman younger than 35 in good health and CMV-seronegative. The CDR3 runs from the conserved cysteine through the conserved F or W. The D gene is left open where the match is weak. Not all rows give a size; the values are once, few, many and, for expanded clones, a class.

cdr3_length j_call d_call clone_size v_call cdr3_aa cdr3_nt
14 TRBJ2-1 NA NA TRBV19 CASNNRGGYNEQFF TGTGCCAGTAATAACAGGGGGGGATACAATGAGCAGTTCTTC
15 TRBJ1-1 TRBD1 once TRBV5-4 CASSFGGGLNTEAFF TGTGCCAGCAGCTTTGGAGGGGGCCTGAACACTGAAGCTTTCTTT
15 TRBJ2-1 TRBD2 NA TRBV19 CASSISGSPYNEQFF TGTGCCAGTAGTATTAGCGGGAGTCCCTACAATGAGCAGTTCTTC
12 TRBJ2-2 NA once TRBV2 CASRGLTRELFF TGTGCCAGCAGGGGACTTACTAGGGAGCTGTTTTTT
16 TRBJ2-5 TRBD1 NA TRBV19 CASSKGQGISQETQYF TGTGCCAGTAGTAAGGGACAGGGGATTTCACAAGAGACCCAGTACTTC
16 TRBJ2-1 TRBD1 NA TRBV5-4 CASSPPPGQGAREQFF TGTGCCAGCAGCCCTCCGCCGGGACAGGGGGCACGTGAGCAGTTCTTC
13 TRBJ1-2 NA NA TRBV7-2 CASSLGGGYGYTF TGTGCCAGCAGCCTCGGAGGAGGCTATGGCTACACCTTC
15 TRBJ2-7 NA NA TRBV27 CASSSMRGGLNEQYF TGTGCCAGCAGTTCCATGAGGGGGGGGTTGAACGAGCAGTACTTC
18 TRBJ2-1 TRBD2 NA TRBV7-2 CASSLDSSGGTIYNEQFF TGTGCCAGCAGCTTAGATTCCAGCGGGGGGACGATCTACAATGAGCAGTTCTTC
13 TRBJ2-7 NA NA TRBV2 CASSEAERYEQYF TGTGCCAGCAGTGAGGCAGAGCGCTACGAGCAGTACTTC
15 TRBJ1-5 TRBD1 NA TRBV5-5 CASSRTGDSNQPQHF TGTGCCAGCAGCAGGACAGGGGATAGCAATCAGCCCCAGCATTTT
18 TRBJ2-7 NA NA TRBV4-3 CASSQLVDSLPSSYEQYF TGCGCCAGCAGCCAACTCGTGGACAGTCTGCCATCTTCCTACGAGCAGTACTTC
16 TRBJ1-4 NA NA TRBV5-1 CASSTSPETTNEKLFF TGCGCCAGCAGCACCTCCCCGGAGACTACTAATGAAAAACTGTTTTTT
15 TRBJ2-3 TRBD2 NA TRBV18 CASRPLAANTDTQYF TGTGCCAGCAGACCACTAGCGGCGAATACAGATACGCAGTATTTT
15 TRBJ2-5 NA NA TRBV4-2 CASSQQGERRETQYF TGTGCCAGCAGCCAACAAGGGGAACGTCGGGAGACCCAGTACTTC
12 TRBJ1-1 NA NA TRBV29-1 CSPSRTNTEAFF TGCAGCCCCAGTCGGACAAACACTGAAGCTTTCTTT
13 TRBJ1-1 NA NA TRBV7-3 CASSMISTGEAFF TGTGCCAGCAGCATGATATCGACAGGAGAAGCTTTCTTT
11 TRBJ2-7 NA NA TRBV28 CASSNSWEQYF TGTGCCAGCAGTAACAGTTGGGAGCAGTACTTC
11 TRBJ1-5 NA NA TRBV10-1 CASSVASYQHF TGCGCCAGCAGTGTCGCGTCTTACCAGCATTTT
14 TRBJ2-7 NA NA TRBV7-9 CASSLIGRGDEQYF TGTGCCAGCAGCTTAATTGGCAGGGGCGACGAGCAGTACTTC
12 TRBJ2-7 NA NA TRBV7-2 CASSLLRGEQYF TGTGCCAGCAGCTTATTGCGAGGAGAGCAGTACTTC
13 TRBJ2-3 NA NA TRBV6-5 CASSRDNTDTQYF TGTGCCAGCAGCCGGGACAACACAGATACGCAGTATTTT
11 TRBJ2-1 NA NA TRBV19 CASSTSGEQFF TGTGCCAGTAGTACTTCAGGTGAGCAGTTCTTC